This T cell receptor (beta chain) originates from a study of T cell clonality in common variable immunodeficiency. The study's findings and limits: Common variable immunodeficiency TCR beta sequences reportedly had fewer deletions and N-nucleotide insertions.

TCRdb's copy holds only in-frame clones and misses some; the assay was immunoSEQ multiplex PCR. The sample has over 15,000 clones, and its top ten clones hold roughly 4.9%. On this clone: The antigen is unknown. The CDR3 end falls 3 residues outside the read, so it is completed with the germline J gene.

Heparinized whole blood, 5 to 8 ml, came from each donor. Germline-derived CDR1 and CDR2 are SGHRS and YFSETQ. The CDR3 loop spans 15 amino acids. The V and J ends lost 4 bases and 8 bases, in that order; junction bases with no gene match: 7. Sequencing was done on a sample of peripheral blood mononuclear cells. The sequence derives from a human donor with common variable immunodeficiency. The chain couples TRBV5-1 to TRBJ1-4; 11 bases are shared with TRBD1. The covered CDR3 bases are TGCGCCAGCAGCACCGGGACAGGGGGAGGGGAAAAA. It specifies CASSTGTGGGEK. The full CDR3 protein reads CASSTGTGGGEKLFF.